This TCR beta chain was sequenced during a study of Graves' ophthalmopathy and Graves' hyperthyroidism. CDR3 regions of TCR beta were amplified from RNA transcripts. Second-round multiplex PCR came after a first-round RT-PCR that employed HTBI primers. One entry per CDR3 protein, called by TCRdb with MiXCR from the multiplex PCR reads. The sample lists over a million distinct CDR3 sequences; 35% to 45% were seen once. This clonotype was observed many times. Germline V lookup: CDR1 MGHDK, CDR2 SYGVNS. The junction had 9 bases not matched to a gene; V was cut back by 7 bases and J by 7 bases. CDR3 size: 14 residues.

J is TRBJ1-4 and V is TRBV25-1; the match to TRBD1 covers 7 bases. What was sequenced was peripheral blood or thyroid tissue (not recorded which). This clonotype originated in an adult man with Graves' hyperthyroidism. CDR3 protein: CASTHRGAGEKLFF. The CDR3 region has the DNA TGTGCCAGCACCCACAGGGGAGCGGGTGAAAAACTGTTTTTT. Complete variable domain (other parts from reference TRBV25-1 and TRBJ1-4): EADIYQTPRYLVIGTGKKITLECSQTMGHDKMYWYQQDPGMELHLIHYSYGVNSTEKGDLSSESTVSRIRTEHFPLTLESARPSHTSQYLCASTHRGAGEKLFFGSGTQLSVL.